A selection of T cell receptor beta chains follows, all from one sample in a study of cytomegalovirus exposure and HLA in healthy donors. Clones were sequenced by immunoSEQ multiplex PCR, and TCRdb holds only the in-frame ones, with some missing. The repertoire holds 90,000 to 140,000 clones, with around 83% as singletons. The sequenced material came from PBMCs. The receptor set was obtained from a woman between 18 and 30 years old in good health and CMV-seropositive. CDR3s include the opening cysteine and the closing phenylalanine or tryptophan. D genes are given only for firm matches. Not every row has a clone size; where given, it reads once, few, many or a size class.

J gene: TRBJ2-7
D gene: NA
clone size: NA
V gene: TRBV23-1
CDR3 protein: CASFPPRQPRDEQYF
CDR3 DNA: TGCGCCAGCTTCCCTCCAAGACAGCCACGGGACGAGCAGTACTTC

J gene: TRBJ1-6
D gene: TRBD1
clone size: NA
V gene: TRBV7-3
CDR3 protein: CASSSYTGVQAPLHF
CDR3 DNA: TGTGCCAGCAGCTCCTACACAGGGGTCCAGGCACCCCTCCACTTT

J gene: TRBJ1-5
D gene: NA
clone size: few
V gene: TRBV2
CDR3 protein: CASRGGQPNQPQHF
CDR3 DNA: TGTGCCAGCAGGGGTGGACAGCCCAATCAGCCCCAGCATTTT

J gene: TRBJ2-2
D gene: TRBD1
clone size: NA
V gene: TRBV5-1
CDR3 protein: CASSLGDRATGELFF
CDR3 DNA: TGCGCCAGCAGCTTGGGGGACAGAGCCACCGGGGAGCTGTTTTTT

J gene: TRBJ1-5
D gene: TRBD1
clone size: NA
V gene: TRBV14
CDR3 protein: CASSQTGPNQPQHF
CDR3 DNA: TGTGCCAGCAGCCAGACAGGGCCCAATCAGCCCCAGCATTTT

J gene: TRBJ2-1
D gene: TRBD2
clone size: NA
V gene: TRBV29-1
CDR3 protein: CSVDCGLARVNSYNEQFF
CDR3 DNA: TGCAGCGTTGACTGCGGACTAGCGAGAGTGAACTCCTACAATGAGCAGTTCTTC

J gene: TRBJ1-1
D gene: TRBD1
clone size: NA
V gene: TRBV18
CDR3 protein: CASSPRIRQGNTEAFF
CDR3 DNA: TGTGCCAGCTCACCACGTATCCGACAGGGGAACACTGAAGCTTTCTTT

J gene: TRBJ2-3
D gene: TRBD1
clone size: NA
V gene: TRBV4-2
CDR3 protein: CASSRLDRGQGDTQYF
CDR3 DNA: TGTGCCAGCAGCCGCCTCGACAGGGGGCAAGGAGATACGCAGTATTTT

J gene: TRBJ1-1
D gene: NA
clone size: NA
V gene: TRBV14
CDR3 protein: CASSPLGRTEAFF
CDR3 DNA: TGTGCCAGCAGCCCCCTCGGTCGGACTGAAGCTTTCTTT

J gene: TRBJ2-1
D gene: TRBD1
clone size: NA
V gene: TRBV18
CDR3 protein: CASSLLPGQGNNEQFF
CDR3 DNA: TGTGCCAGCTCACTGCTTCCGGGACAGGGAAACAATGAGCAGTTCTTC

J gene: TRBJ1-1
D gene: TRBD1
clone size: NA
V gene: TRBV7-9
CDR3 protein: CASRGGQGGWGEAFF
CDR3 DNA: TGTGCCAGCAGGGGCGGACAGGGAGGTTGGGGGGAAGCTTTCTTT

J gene: TRBJ2-1
D gene: TRBD2
clone size: NA
V gene: TRBV25-1
CDR3 protein: CASSNTGLAGVNEQFF
CDR3 DNA: TGTGCCAGCAGTAACACAGGACTAGCGGGAGTAAATGAGCAGTTCTTC

J gene: TRBJ2-3
D gene: TRBD2
clone size: NA
V gene: TRBV15
CDR3 protein: CATSRDRTSGTGDTQYF
CDR3 DNA: TGTGCCACCAGCAGAGATCGAACTAGCGGGACGGGAGATACGCAGTATTTT

J gene: TRBJ2-3
D gene: TRBD2
clone size: NA
V gene: TRBV5-3
CDR3 protein: CARSKKITSGGADTQYF
CDR3 DNA: TGTGCCAGAAGCAAAAAGATTACTAGCGGGGGCGCAGATACGCAGTATTTT

J gene: TRBJ1-2
D gene: TRBD1
clone size: NA
V gene: TRBV19
CDR3 protein: CASKGTGPYGYTF
CDR3 DNA: TGTGCCAGTAAGGGGACAGGCCCCTATGGCTACACCTTC

J gene: TRBJ2-1
D gene: TRBD2
clone size: NA
V gene: TRBV5-1
CDR3 protein: CASSRLAGGPNNEQFF
CDR3 DNA: TGCGCCAGCAGCAGACTAGCGGGGGGGCCCAACAATGAGCAGTTCTTC

J gene: TRBJ2-7
D gene: NA
clone size: once
V gene: TRBV7-9
CDR3 protein: CASSSGFGNEQYF
CDR3 DNA: TGTGCCAGCAGTTCAGGGTTTGGGAACGAGCAGTACTTC

J gene: TRBJ1-2
D gene: NA
clone size: NA
V gene: TRBV28
CDR3 protein: CASKGGVNYGYTF
CDR3 DNA: TGTGCCAGCAAAGGGGGGGTTAACTATGGCTACACCTTC

J gene: TRBJ2-2
D gene: NA
clone size: NA
V gene: TRBV29-1
CDR3 protein: CSVTGRGRLSGELFF
CDR3 DNA: TGCAGCGTGACAGGAAGAGGGCGATTGAGCGGGGAGCTGTTTTTT

J gene: TRBJ2-2
D gene: NA
clone size: NA
V gene: TRBV6-1
CDR3 protein: CASSDRPNTGELFF
CDR3 DNA: TGTGCCAGCTCGGACAGACCGAACACCGGGGAGCTGTTTTTT

J gene: TRBJ2-2
D gene: NA
clone size: NA
V gene: TRBV7-9
CDR3 protein: CASIYHTRGATGELFF
CDR3 DNA: TGTGCCAGCATCTATCATACAAGGGGTGCCACCGGGGAGCTGTTTTTT

J gene: TRBJ1-2
D gene: NA
clone size: few
V gene: TRBV6-1
CDR3 protein: CASSNVDITGYTF
CDR3 DNA: TGTGCCAGCAGCAATGTCGACATCACTGGCTACACCTTC

J gene: TRBJ1-2
D gene: NA
clone size: NA
V gene: TRBV5-1
CDR3 protein: CASSSVGGIYGYTF
CDR3 DNA: TGCGCCAGCAGCTCGGTTGGAGGGATCTATGGCTACACCTTC

J gene: TRBJ2-5
D gene: NA
clone size: NA
V gene: TRBV5-4
CDR3 protein: CASRLGQETQYF
CDR3 DNA: TGTGCCAGCAGACTAGGCCAAGAGACCCAGTACTTC

J gene: TRBJ2-1
D gene: TRBD2
clone size: NA
V gene: TRBV4-2
CDR3 protein: CASSTTSGDYNEQFF
CDR3 DNA: TGTGCCAGCAGCACTACTAGCGGGGATTACAATGAGCAGTTCTTC

J gene: TRBJ1-2
D gene: NA
clone size: NA
V gene: TRBV6-6
CDR3 protein: CASSSFPGFYGYTF
CDR3 DNA: TGTGCCAGCAGTTCGTTTCCAGGGTTCTATGGCTACACCTTC

J gene: TRBJ2-1
D gene: TRBD2
clone size: NA
V gene: TRBV5-1
CDR3 protein: CASQGRQLGPSGRVSYNEQFF
CDR3 DNA: TGCGCCAGCCAGGGTCGACAGCTCGGCCCTAGCGGGAGGGTGTCGTACAATGAGCAGTTCTTC

J gene: TRBJ1-2
D gene: TRBD1
clone size: NA
V gene: TRBV27
CDR3 protein: CASSAWDSSYGYTF
CDR3 DNA: TGTGCCAGCAGTGCGTGGGACAGCAGCTATGGCTACACCTTC

J gene: TRBJ2-5
D gene: TRBD1
clone size: NA
V gene: TRBV13
CDR3 protein: CASRGQFEETQYF
CDR3 DNA: TGTGCCAGCAGGGGACAGTTCGAAGAGACCCAGTACTTC

J gene: TRBJ1-2
D gene: NA
clone size: NA
V gene: TRBV5-1
CDR3 protein: CASSFGGPDYGYTF
CDR3 DNA: TGCGCCAGCAGCTTCGGGGGGCCTGACTATGGCTACACCTTC

J gene: TRBJ1-2
D gene: TRBD1
clone size: NA
V gene: TRBV5-1
CDR3 protein: CASASSGTGDGYTF
CDR3 DNA: TGCGCCAGCGCGTCATCCGGGACAGGGGATGGCTACACCTTC

J gene: TRBJ2-1
D gene: NA
clone size: once
V gene: TRBV5-1
CDR3 protein: CASSKGQNNEQFF
CDR3 DNA: TGCGCCAGCAGCAAAGGACAGAACAATGAGCAGTTCTTC

J gene: TRBJ2-1
D gene: TRBD2
clone size: NA
V gene: TRBV19
CDR3 protein: CASSRGLASYNEQFF
CDR3 DNA: TGTGCCAGTAGCCGCGGACTAGCGTCCTACAATGAGCAGTTCTTC

J gene: TRBJ1-6
D gene: TRBD1
clone size: once
V gene: TRBV5-1
CDR3 protein: CASSSSPTGTANSPLHF
CDR3 DNA: TGCGCCAGCAGCTCCTCTCCGACCGGGACAGCCAATTCACCCCTCCACTTT

J gene: TRBJ1-2
D gene: NA
clone size: NA
V gene: TRBV4-1
CDR3 protein: CASSPRGPNYGYTF
CDR3 DNA: TGCGCCAGCAGCCCTCGAGGCCCTAACTATGGCTACACCTTC

J gene: TRBJ2-7
D gene: NA
clone size: NA
V gene: TRBV30
CDR3 protein: CAWPNEGYEQYF
CDR3 DNA: TGTGCCTGGCCGAACGAGGGTTACGAGCAGTACTTC

J gene: TRBJ2-1
D gene: NA
clone size: NA
V gene: TRBV6-5
CDR3 protein: CASSPTGDEQFF
CDR3 DNA: TGTGCCAGCAGCCCCACGGGGGATGAGCAGTTCTTC

J gene: TRBJ1-5
D gene: TRBD1
clone size: NA
V gene: TRBV18
CDR3 protein: CASSRGQGNQPQHF
CDR3 DNA: TGTGCCAGCTCACGGGGACAGGGGAATCAGCCCCAGCATTTT

J gene: TRBJ2-1
D gene: NA
clone size: once
V gene: TRBV5-1
CDR3 protein: CASSLDNHNEQFF
CDR3 DNA: TGCGCCAGCAGCTTAGACAATCACAATGAGCAGTTCTTC

J gene: TRBJ2-7
D gene: NA
clone size: once
V gene: TRBV2
CDR3 protein: CAKGSSESSYEQYF
CDR3 DNA: TGTGCCAAGGGGTCTAGCGAGAGCTCCTACGAGCAGTACTTC

J gene: TRBJ1-5
D gene: NA
clone size: NA
V gene: TRBV6-6
CDR3 protein: CASSNIDSDQPQHF
CDR3 DNA: TGTGCCAGCAGCAATATAGACAGCGATCAGCCCCAGCATTTT

J gene: TRBJ2-2
D gene: TRBD1
clone size: NA
V gene: TRBV10-3
CDR3 protein: CAISASGTGKGELFF
CDR3 DNA: TGTGCCATCAGTGCCTCCGGGACAGGGAAGGGGGAGCTGTTTTTT

J gene: TRBJ1-5
D gene: NA
clone size: NA
V gene: TRBV10-3
CDR3 protein: CAISVDGLGQPQHF
CDR3 DNA: TGTGCCATCAGTGTTGACGGGTTGGGTCAGCCCCAGCATTTT

J gene: TRBJ1-3
D gene: NA
clone size: NA
V gene: TRBV19
CDR3 protein: CASRGQSSGNTIYF
CDR3 DNA: TGTGCCAGTCGTGGACAGTCCTCTGGAAACACCATATATTTT

J gene: TRBJ1-2
D gene: NA
clone size: NA
V gene: TRBV6-5
CDR3 protein: CASSSTLGHLAGYTF
CDR3 DNA: TGTGCCAGCAGTTCTACGTTGGGGCATCTAGCGGGCTACACCTTC

J gene: TRBJ2-7
D gene: TRBD1
clone size: NA
V gene: TRBV7-7
CDR3 protein: CASSSGQGGGYEQYF
CDR3 DNA: TGTGCCAGCAGCTCCGGACAGGGCGGTGGGTACGAGCAGTACTTC

J gene: TRBJ2-2
D gene: TRBD1
clone size: NA
V gene: TRBV5-1
CDR3 protein: CASSFWGQLNTGELFF
CDR3 DNA: TGCGCCAGCAGCTTTTGGGGACAGCTGAACACCGGGGAGCTGTTTTTT

J gene: TRBJ1-2
D gene: TRBD1
clone size: NA
V gene: TRBV5-1
CDR3 protein: CASRNSWDRARVNYGYTF
CDR3 DNA: TGCGCCAGCAGAAACTCATGGGACAGGGCGAGAGTAAACTATGGCTACACCTTC

J gene: TRBJ1-2
D gene: NA
clone size: NA
V gene: TRBV5-5
CDR3 protein: CASSLEAEDRTNYGYTF
CDR3 DNA: TGTGCCAGCAGCTTGGAGGCCGAAGACAGGACTAACTATGGCTACACCTTC

J gene: TRBJ1-2
D gene: TRBD1
clone size: NA
V gene: TRBV6-5
CDR3 protein: CASSRDRNYGYTF
CDR3 DNA: TGTGCCAGCAGTAGGGACAGGAACTATGGCTACACCTTC

J gene: TRBJ2-5
D gene: NA
clone size: NA
V gene: TRBV28
CDR3 protein: CASRASWRQETQYF
CDR3 DNA: TGTGCCAGCAGGGCTAGTTGGCGCCAAGAGACCCAGTACTTC

J gene: TRBJ2-2
D gene: NA
clone size: NA
V gene: TRBV2
CDR3 protein: CASSEEEADLTGELFF
CDR3 DNA: TGTGCCAGCAGTGAAGAGGAGGCAGACCTCACCGGGGAGCTGTTTTTT

J gene: TRBJ2-2
D gene: TRBD2
clone size: NA
V gene: TRBV19
CDR3 protein: CASSRVAGGSGELFF
CDR3 DNA: TGTGCCAGTAGTCGGGTAGCGGGAGGGTCCGGGGAGCTGTTTTTT

J gene: TRBJ2-1
D gene: TRBD2
clone size: NA
V gene: TRBV7-6
CDR3 protein: CASSHGLGSSYNEQFF
CDR3 DNA: TGTGCCAGCAGCCACGGACTAGGGAGCTCCTACAATGAGCAGTTCTTC

J gene: TRBJ2-5
D gene: NA
clone size: once
V gene: TRBV4-1
CDR3 protein: CASSQEFPETQYF
CDR3 DNA: TGCGCCAGCAGCCAAGAATTCCCGGAGACCCAGTACTTC

J gene: TRBJ2-1
D gene: NA
clone size: NA
V gene: TRBV6-1
CDR3 protein: CASSETTVPGNEQFF
CDR3 DNA: TGTGCCAGCAGTGAAACTACGGTCCCCGGCAATGAGCAGTTCTTC

J gene: TRBJ1-6
D gene: TRBD1
clone size: few
V gene: TRBV29-1
CDR3 protein: CSVGDRADSPLHF
CDR3 DNA: TGCAGCGTTGGGGACAGGGCGGATTCACCCCTCCACTTT